The 16 T cell receptor beta chains presented below share a single source sample, sequenced in a study of OX40 agonist ivuxolimab in advanced cancers. Library creation used the immunoSEQ multiplex PCR assay. TCRdb retrieved this table from immuneACCESS and kept in-frame rearrangements only. Not all clones are present; in checked studies, unresolved V genes account for under half, and no reason is known for the remainder. This sample is represented by around 56,000 clones; around 90% of them were singletons. 11% of the sample comes from the top ten. Here the sequenced sample was CD4+ or CD8+ T cells sorted from blood, taken in a trial of the OX40 agonist ivuxolimab. These receptors were collected from an adult with an advanced solid tumor such as melanoma, head and neck, liver or kidney cancer.

CDR3 region: CASGVSGLETQYF. The CDR3 bases are TGTGCCAGCGGGGTTTCGGGGTTGGAGACCCAGTACTTC. The rearrangement uses TRBV7-9 and TRBJ2-5; possible D gene TRBD2, 5 bases. The CDR3 is 13 amino acids. Trimming took off 8 bases at V and 5 bases at J, with 15 bases between the two ends. CDR1 and CDR2 from the germline V gene are SEHNR and FQNEAQ (reference sequence).

The chain recombines TRBV19 with TRBJ2-1; tentatively, D is TRBD2 (5 bases). CDR1 is LNHDA, CDR2 SQIVND, per germline (reference sequence). V was cut by 7 bases and J by 3 bases, with 13 bases left in between. This CDR3 has 14 amino acids. For the CDR3, the DNA is TGTGCCAGTACCTACGGAGGTTACTACAATGAGCAGTTCTTC. This encodes CASTYGGYYNEQFF.

V is TRBV11-2 and J is TRBJ2-1; D is unresolved. Per germline, CDR1 SGHAT and CDR2 FQNNGV. This CDR3 spans 14 amino acids. V was pared by 5 bases and J by 6 bases, with 14 bases between. The CDR3 coding sequence is TGTGCCAGCAGCCTGTCTAGGACGGGCAATGAGCAGTTCTTC. It yields the protein CASSLSRTGNEQFF.

The J gene is TRBJ1-1, the V gene TRBV19, with 7 bases matching TRBD1. This CDR3 has 17 amino acids. Per the germline V gene, CDR1 is LNHDA and CDR2 is SQIVND (reference sequence). The junction had 17 bases not matched to a gene; V was cut back by 3 bases and J by 7 bases. This chain's CDR3 is CASSIIRGHGAAVEAFF. CDR3 in DNA: TGTGCCAGTAGTATTATAAGGGGGCATGGGGCGGCTGTTGAAGCTTTCTTT. Full variable domain (rest looked up from reference TRBV19 and TRBJ1-1): DGGITQSPKYLFRKEGQNVTLSCEQNLNHDAMYWYRQDPGQGLRLIYYSQIVNDFQKGDIAEGYSVSREKKESFPLTVTSAQKNPTAFYLCASSIIRGHGAAVEAFFGQGTRLTVV.

The rearrangement joins TRBV7-9 to TRBJ2-5; possibly TRBD1 for D (6 bases). Germline V gives CDR1 SEHNR, CDR2 FQNEAQ (reference sequence). The CDR3 sequence is 11 residues long. Deletions cut 6 bases from V and 5 bases from J, with 7 bases between. CDR3 nucleotides: TGTGCCAGCAGTCAGGGGGAGACCCAGTACTTC. Translated, it gives CASSQGETQYF.

This sequence joins TRBV7-9 and TRBJ2-2; D is unclear. The CDR3 runs to 13 residues. Trimming stripped 3 bases from V and 3 bases from J, with 5 bases between. Germline lookup yields CDR1 SEHNR and CDR2 FQNEAQ (reference sequence). The CDR3 protein is CASSFFDTGELFF. The CDR3 DNA is TGTGCCAGCAGCTTTTTTGACACCGGGGAGCTGTTTTTT.

This clone was detected only once. V gene TRBV4-3 combines with J gene TRBJ1-1; no reliable D call. From germline, CDR1 is LGHNA and CDR2 YSLEER. Trimming took 0 bases from V and 3 from J, leaving 11 bases between them. The CDR3 has 15 amino acids. Here the CDR3 DNA reads TGCGCCAGCAGCCAAGATGTCGTCGGGTACACTGAAGCTTTCTTT. It specifies CASSQDVVGYTEAFF.

V usage is TRBV27 and J usage is TRBJ2-3; 12 positions match TRBD2. This CDR3 has 16 residues. Per germline, CDR1 MNHEY and CDR2 SMNVEV (reference sequence). V trimming: 1 base; J trimming: 8 bases; junction bases outside the gene matches: 7. The CDR3, as DNA: TGTGCCAGCAGTTTATATACGGGACTAGCGGGCGGTACGCAGTATTTT. This codes for CASSLYTGLAGGTQYF.

V gene TRBV15 combines with J gene TRBJ2-1; D is uncertain. The CDR3 is made up of 12 amino acids. Per germline, CDR1 LNHNV and CDR2 YYDKDF (reference sequence). The V and J ends lost 5 bases and 4 bases respectively, with 6 bases between them. CDR3 DNA sequence: TGTGCCACCAGCCATGGGTACAATGAGCAGTTCTTC. Its protein product is CATSHGYNEQFF.

The chain combines TRBV19 with TRBJ2-1; 8 bases align to TRBD1. The germline V gene has CDR1 LNHDA and CDR2 SQIVND (reference sequence). Trimming took 8 bases from V and 1 from J; bases not matched to a gene: 1. The CDR3 has 13 amino acids. CDR3 DNA sequence: TGTGCCAGTCGACAGGGGTCCTACAATGAGCAGTTCTTC. Encoded protein: CASRQGSYNEQFF.

This clone is medium-sized. The genes are TRBV4-1 and TRBJ2-5; 9 bases map to TRBD1. The V gene end was trimmed by 3 bases and the J gene end by 4 bases; junction bases not matched to a gene: 6. The germline gives CDR1 MGHRA, CDR2 YSYEKL. The CDR3 is made up of 15 amino acids. The CDR3 DNA sequence: TGCGCCAGCAGCCACAACCCGGGACAGGGAGAGACCCAGTACTTC. It codes for CASSHNPGQGETQYF.

The chain combines TRBV6-5 with TRBJ2-3, with D possibly being TRBD2 (6 bases). The CDR3 covers 15 residues. With 8 bases removed from V and 2 bases from J, the gap between germline ends came to 17 bases. Germline V lookup: CDR1 MNHEY, CDR2 SVGAGI. Here the CDR3 reads CASLASGFPTDTQYF. DNA for the CDR3: TGTGCCAGCCTAGCAAGCGGGTTTCCCACAGATACGCAGTATTTT.

The chain employs TRBV27 and TRBJ2-7; 7 bases fit TRBD2. V shed 8 bases, J shed 2 bases, and the junction held 12 bases outside the gene matches. This CDR3 has 15 residues. Per the germline V gene, CDR1 is MNHEY and CDR2 is SMNVEV (reference sequence). The CDR3 loop is CASGSRWGGTYEQYF. CDR3 sequence (DNA): TGTGCCAGCGGGTCCCGATGGGGGGGGACCTACGAGCAGTACTTC.

The chain is built from TRBV4-1 and TRBJ1-6; D unresolved. Germline V gives CDR1 MGHRA, CDR2 YSYEKL. This CDR3 has 17 residues. V lost 0 bases and J lost 6, with 15 bases in between. CDR3 residues: CASSQDQTPTFNSPLHF. CDR3 bases: TGCGCCAGCAGCCAAGATCAGACACCGACCTTTAATTCACCCCTCCACTTT.

Regarding this clone: One end of the junction does not line up with germline, which may come from a read error. This sequence joins TRBV7-6 and TRBJ1-1; possible D gene TRBD1, 5 bases. The CDR3 sequence is 13 residues long. The germline gives CDR1 SGHVS, CDR2 FNYEAQ. The DNA for the CDR3 is TGTGCCAGCAGCCCGGGGGGGAACAGTGAAGCTTTCTTT. This translates into CASSPGGNSEAFF. The entire variable domain, with the rest obtained from reference TRBV7-6 and TRBJ1-1, is as follows: GAGVSQSPRYKVTKRGQDVALRCDPISGHVSLYWYRQALGQGPEFLTYFNYEAQQDKSGLPNDRFSAERPEGSISTLTIQRTEQRDSAMYRCASSPGGNSEAFFGQGTRLTVV.

The chain combines TRBV6-6 with TRBJ2-2; D possibly matches TRBD1 or TRBD2 (5 bases each). V was clipped by 2 bases and J by 2 bases, with 12 bases between them. This CDR3 has 16 residues. Germline V gives CDR1 MNHNY, CDR2 SVGAGI (reference sequence). The CDR3 region has the DNA TGTGCCAGCAGTTACACCCCGGGACCAAACACCGGGGAGCTGTTTTTT. Translated, it gives CASSYTPGPNTGELFF.